This TCR beta chain stems from a study of T cell responses to AZD1222 COVID-19 vaccine. The method was immunoSEQ multiplex PCR; TCRdb's version includes in-frame clones alone and lacks a portion of them. The sample contains 170,000 or so clones, over 75% of which appear only once. CDR1 is SGDLS and CDR2 is YYNGEE in the germline V gene. This CDR3 is 13 amino acids long. V was trimmed by 3 bases and J by 6 bases, leaving 13 bases between them. The sequence derives from an adult in good health. The sequencing used peripheral blood, collected on day 0 of AZD1222 vaccination. This chain links TRBV9 with TRBJ2-7; either TRBD1 or TRBD2 may supply D (6 bases each). For the CDR3, the DNA is TGTGCCAGCAGCGCGGGCCCGGGGGCCGAGCAGTACTTC. Translating it yields CASSAGPGAEQYF.